The clone carrying this TCR beta chain was counted at least ten times. Its antigen is unidentified. Scientists amplified the TCR beta CDR3 regions from RNA transcripts. HTBI-primed first-round RT-PCR preceded second-round multiplex PCR. TCRdb reanalysed the multiplex PCR reads using MiXCR and keeps one entry per CDR3 protein. The repertoire has a few hundred thousand distinct CDR3 sequences, approximately 15% of them found once; the top ten carry 5.5% to 8%. Germline CDR1 reads MGHRA; CDR2 reads YSYEKL. The V end was cut by 1 base, the J end by 3 bases, with 6 bases between. This CDR3 spans 13 amino acids. This entry belongs to a study of Graves' ophthalmopathy and Graves' hyperthyroidism. Overall study findings and caveats: Most thyroid-expanded clonotypes exceeding 0.001 frequency were also found in blood. Predictions made by the model for ophthalmopathy progression reached 70.59% sensitivity and roughly 79% specificity.

Sequenced input: peripheral blood. The TCR sequence derives from a woman aged 18-29 years with stable Graves' hyperthyroidism. The gene calls are TRBV4-1 and TRBJ1-1; D call uncertain. The CDR3 region has the DNA TGCGCCAGCAGCCAAGCCCGATACACTGAAGCTTTCTTT. Protein product: CASSQARYTEAFF.